Listed here are 23 T cell receptor beta chains from one sample, sequenced in a study of blood T cells in healthy people across ages. Then a second PCR, running roughly 7 to 11 cycles, was carried out with a sample-barcoded 5' primer and a J-beta primer mix. TCRdb reprocessed the 5' RACE reads via MiXCR and lists one record per CDR3 protein. The table lists more than 800,000 distinct CDR3 sequences, around 26% of them singletons. Sequenced: blood. Source of these receptors: a woman aged 80 or over in good health.

This sequence joins TRBV7-9 and TRBJ2-5; 10 bases align to TRBD2. The ends lost 1 base at V and 5 bases at J; junction bases unmatched: 10. Per germline, CDR1 SEHNR and CDR2 FQNEAQ (reference sequence). CDR3 length: 17 amino acids. The CDR3 region has the DNA TGTGCCAGCAGCTTAGGTCTAGCGGGGGAACCGAGGGAGACCCAGTACTTC. This codes for CASSLGLAGEPRETQYF.

This clonotype showed up just a few times. This may arise from a read error, as a much more abundant clone is one base away. The V call is TRBV6-5, the J call TRBJ1-2; D unresolved. CDR1 MNHEY and CDR2 SVGAGI come from the germline V gene. V lost 6 bases, J lost 1 base, and 15 bases lay in between. This CDR3 comprises 15 residues. CDR3 nucleotides: TGTGCCAGCAGCGAGACAAGTCGGTTTAACTATGGCTACACCTTC. Translating it yields CASSETSRFNYGYTF.

This clonotype has a handful of counts. J is TRBJ1-2 and V is TRBV12-3 or TRBV12-4; maybe TRBD1 (6 bases). V was shortened by 5 bases and J by 3 bases, with 10 bases between the two germline ends. This CDR3 is built from 13 residues. The DNA of the CDR3 is TGTGCCAGCAGTATCAGGGGTGACTATGGCTACACCTTC. It specifies CASSIRGDYGYTF.

The sample holds a few counts of this clonotype. At one end, the junction sequence differs from germline, possibly due to a read error. The chain uses TRBV6-5 and TRBJ1-4; possible D gene TRBD1, 5 bases. This CDR3 is built from 14 residues. Germline values: CDR1 MNHEY, CDR2 SVGAGI. DNA for the CDR3: TGTGCCAGCAGTTACAGGGGCGGGGATGAAAAACGGTTTTTT. Residues: CASSYRGGDEKRFF.

This clonotype was observed many times. The J gene is TRBJ2-7, the V gene TRBV28, with a tentative D call TRBD1 (5 bases). This CDR3 has 14 amino acids. Germline lookup yields CDR1 MDHEN and CDR2 SYDVKM. Trimming left V 2 bases short and J 0 bases short, with 8 bases between. The DNA for the CDR3 is TGTGCCAGCAGTTTAACAGGCTTCTCCTACGAGCAGTACTTC. This encodes CASSLTGFSYEQYF. The full variable domain, completed using reference TRBV28 and TRBJ2-7, is DVKVTQSSRYLVKRTGEKVFLECVQDMDHENMFWYRQDPGLGLRLIYFSYDVKMKEKGDIPEGYSVSREKKERFSLILESASTNQTSMYLCASSLTGFSYEQYFGPGTRLTVT.

This clonotype appeared many times. This chain links TRBV20-1 with TRBJ2-3; 8 positions match TRBD1. The CDR3 is 13 residues long. The V gene's germline CDR1 is DFQATT and CDR2 SNEGSKA (reference sequence). J was trimmed by 3 bases and V by 5 bases; bases with no gene match: 4. This CDR3 reads CSAGQGRTDTQYF. DNA of the CDR3: TGCAGTGCTGGACAGGGTAGGACAGATACGCAGTATTTT.

There are a few counts of this clonotype. The rearrangement uses TRBV5-4 and TRBJ2-1; no definite D call. V was trimmed by 9 bases and J by 12 bases, leaving 10 bases between them. The CDR3 is 9 amino acids. The germline gives CDR1 SGHNT, CDR2 YYREEE (reference sequence). The chain's CDR3 is CANELRQFF. In DNA, the CDR3 is TGTGCCAACGAACTGAGGCAGTTCTTC.

J is TRBJ2-2 and V is TRBV12-3 or TRBV12-4; D remains ambiguous. This CDR3 comprises 14 residues. Trimming left V 4 bases short and J 7 bases short, with 13 bases between. In DNA, the CDR3 is TGTGCCAGCAGTTCCCGGACCCTTCGCGGGGAGCTGTTTTTT. Translated: CASSSRTLRGELFF.

J is TRBJ1-5 and V is TRBV7-6, with 8 nucleotides matching TRBD1. V gave up 5 bases and J gave up 0 bases; unmatched junction bases: 9. Looked up from germline, CDR1 is SGHVS and CDR2 is FNYEAQ. This CDR3 region has 17 residues. CDR3 nucleotide sequence: TGTGCCAGCAGCCCCGACAGGGGCTTGTATAGCAATCAGCCCCAGCATTTT. Its protein product is CASSPDRGLYSNQPQHF.

CDR3 bases: TGTGCCTGGGAGACAGGGGGTGAGGATGAGCAGTTCTTC. Encoded protein: CAWETGGEDEQFF. The chain couples TRBV30 to TRBJ2-1, with 9 bases that match TRBD1. The germline V gene has CDR1 GTSNPN and CDR2 SVGIG (reference sequence). The CDR3 contains 13 residues. Trimming took 5 bases from V and 8 from J; bases not matched to a gene: 7.

This clonotype was seen only once. This chain uses TRBV7-2 with TRBJ2-4; perhaps TRBD2 as D (6 bases). The V end was cut by 1 base, the J end by 8 bases, with 15 bases between. The germline CDR1 and CDR2 sequences are SGHTA and FQGNSA. This CDR3 spans 15 amino acids. The CDR3 nucleotides read TGTGCCAGCAGCTTAGTTGCAGGGTGGGGGGACATTCAGTACTTC. Its translation: CASSLVAGWGDIQYF.

This clonotype was counted only a few times. This may stem from a read error, because a much larger clone lies one nucleotide away. The chain recombines TRBV20-1 with TRBJ2-3, with 7 bases matching TRBD2. Losses at the gene ends were 7 bases for V and 9 bases for J; bases not matched to a gene: 7. The CDR3 sequence is 11 residues long. Germline CDR1 is DFQATT and CDR2 is SNEGSKA (reference sequence). As DNA, the CDR3 is TGCAGTGGTGCTGCGGGAGACACGCAGTATTTT. Its translation: CSGAAGDTQYF.

There are a few counts of this clonotype. The chain links TRBV3-1 to TRBJ2-7; 8 nucleotides align to TRBD2. With 3 bases clipped from V and 0 bases from J, the junction kept 13 bases outside the gene matches. The germline V gene has CDR1 LGHDT and CDR2 YNNKEL (reference sequence). The CDR3 totals 18 residues. CDR3 residues: CASSQTSPLAGNSYEQYF. The CDR3 nucleotides are TGTGCCAGCAGCCAGACCTCACCGCTAGCGGGCAACTCCTACGAGCAGTACTTC.

This clonotype has only a few counts. An end of the junction differs from the germline gene, which may be a read error. The chain uses TRBV7-2 and TRBJ2-4; no clear D gene. CDR3 length equals 16 residues. Germline assignment: CDR1 SGHTA and CDR2 FQGNSA. CDR3 sequence reads: CAGSLENGWAKNIQYF. DNA of the CDR3: TGTGCCGGCAGCCTCGAGAATGGATGGGCCAAAAACATTCAGTACTTC.

On this clonotype itself: A much larger clonotype is one base distant, so this may be a read error. The V gene is TRBV6-5, the J gene TRBJ2-7, with D possibly being TRBD1 (7 bases). The CDR3 runs to 13 residues. The germline V gene encodes CDR1 MNHEY and CDR2 SVGAGI. The V and J ends lost 2 bases and 12 bases respectively, with 17 bases between them. The CDR3 sequence: CASSYQRRGLSYF. The CDR3 bases are TGTGCCAGCAGTTACCAAAGGAGGGGGCTTTCGTACTTC.

This clonotype was seen at least ten times. The chain joins TRBV5-1 to TRBJ2-5, with D possibly matching TRBD1 (6 bases). The CDR3 sequence is 13 residues long. V shed 1 base and J shed 7 bases, with 11 bases lying between them. Germline CDR1 and CDR2: SGHRS and YFSETQ. CDR3 DNA: TGCGCCAGCAGCTTGTCAGGGGTTGGGACCCAGTACTTC. This codes for CASSLSGVGTQYF.

This clonotype was observed a few times. The chain has TRBV12-3 or TRBV12-4 and TRBJ1-1, with D unclear. This CDR3 is built from 15 residues. V was cut by 7 bases and J by 2 bases, with 17 bases left in between. The DNA of the CDR3 is TGTGCCAGCACCAACCTTGGTGGCCCAAACACTGAAGCTTTCTTT. Translated: CASTNLGGPNTEAFF.

The V and J genes are TRBV7-2 and TRBJ2-1; TRBD2 agrees at 7 bases. The CDR3 is made up of 15 amino acids. V dropped 5 bases and J dropped 13; count of bases not matched to a gene: 17. The germline V gene encodes CDR1 SGHTA and CDR2 FQGNSA. The CDR3 loop reads CASSTRTSYGETQFF. CDR3 nucleotide sequence: TGTGCCAGCAGCACCAGGACTAGTTATGGGGAGACCCAGTTCTTC.

Worth noting for this clonotype: A read error may be the cause here, since a much bigger clone is one base away. The V gene is TRBV2, the J gene TRBJ2-7; possibly TRBD1 for D (6 bases). The J call may be incorrect, as the DNA end agrees better with TRBJ2-4. CDR1 and CDR2 (germline): SNHLY, FYNNEI. The CDR3 sequence is 13 residues long. CDR3 bases: TGTGCCAACACCACGGGACAAACAAACATTCAGTACTTC. It yields the protein CANTTGQTNIQYF.

This chain joins TRBV5-1 and TRBJ1-5, with D perhaps TRBD1 (5 bases). This CDR3 has 15 residues. The germline CDR1 and CDR2 sequences are SGHRS and YFSETQ. Trimming took 4 bases from V and 2 from J, leaving 13 bases between them. The CDR3 DNA sequence: TGCGCCAGCAGCCAAGTCGGGGACCGCAATCAGCCCCAGCATTTT. This translates into CASSQVGDRNQPQHF.

Points on this clonotype: At one boundary the junction diverges from the germline segment, which might be a read error. The chain has TRBV7-7 and TRBJ2-1; D may be TRBD2 (5 bases). The CDR3 has 14 amino acids. Looked up from germline, CDR1 is SSHAT and CDR2 is FNYEAQ (reference sequence). CDR3 protein: CASSLATRDGEQFF. Written as DNA, the CDR3 is TGTGCTAGCAGCTTAGCGACCCGGGATGGTGAGCAGTTCTTC.

This clonotype was seen a handful of times. The chain joins TRBV7-9 to TRBJ2-7, with 9 bases aligning to TRBD1. The junction had 9 bases not matched to a gene; V was cut back by 2 bases and J by 7 bases. CDR3 length: 15 residues. Per germline, CDR1 SEHNR and CDR2 FQNEAQ (reference sequence). This CDR3 reads CASSLPGQGTREQYF. The CDR3 DNA reads TGTGCCAGCAGCTTACCGGGACAGGGTACTCGGGAGCAGTACTTC. Looking up the rest from reference TRBV7-9 and TRBJ2-7 gives the full variable domain: DTGVSQNPRHKITKRGQNVTFRCDPISEHNRLYWYRQTLGQGPEFLTYFQNEAQLEKSRLLSDRFSAERPKGSFSTLEIQRTEQGDSAMYLCASSLPGQGTREQYFGPGTRLTVT.

This clonotype has a count of ten or more. The chain has TRBV10-3 and TRBJ1-5; D unresolved. From germline, CDR1 is ENHRY and CDR2 SYGVKD. The V end lost 3 bases, the J end lost 2 bases, and 8 bases lay between the germline ends. This CDR3 spans 14 amino acids. The CDR3 loop reads CAISENTGNQPQHF. In nucleotides, the CDR3 is TGTGCCATCAGTGAAAATACTGGCAATCAGCCCCAGCATTTT.